The next 12 T cell receptor beta chains were all read from a single sample in a study of shared clonotypes between healthy human individuals. Positively selected for CCR7, the CD45RO-negative cells used as naive CD8 cells excluded terminally differentiated effector memory CD45RA+ cells. Data came from immunoSEQ multiplex PCR; TCRdb stores just in-frame clones and leaves some out. In the table there are some 2.1 million clones, around 93% of which are singletons. Sequencing used naive CD8+ T cells from PBMCs. All receptors derive from a man aged 18 to 30 in good health. Some clones in this sample may be carry-over from other donors' samples.

This chain joins TRBV29-1 and TRBJ1-3; D gene unclear. The CDR3 runs 14 residues. Germline lookup yields CDR1 SQVTM and CDR2 ANQGSEA. V lost 7 bases and J lost 0, with 13 bases in between. CDR3 nucleotide sequence: TGCAGCGCGCTCCGGGCCGACTCTGGAAACACCATATATTTT. Protein: CSALRADSGNTIYF.

The chain combines TRBV5-6 with TRBJ2-7, with D uncertain. The CDR3 sequence is 13 residues long. Germline V CDR1 and CDR2: SGHDT, YYEEEE. V was clipped by 0 bases and J by 5 bases, with 9 bases between them. Here the CDR3 DNA reads TGTGCCAGCAGCTTGGAGGTAGCAGACGAGCAGTACTTC. Protein sequence: CASSLEVADEQYF.

DNA of the CDR3: TGTGCCAGCAGCTTAATGGTAAATGAGCAGTTCTTC. This codes for CASSLMVNEQFF. The chain has TRBV7-9 and TRBJ2-1, with D hard to call. V was shortened by 2 bases and J by 7 bases, with 6 bases between the two germline ends. The CDR3 length is 12 residues. Germline V gene lookup returns CDR1 SEHNR and CDR2 FQNEAQ (reference sequence).

The J gene is TRBJ2-1, the V gene TRBV27, with 10 bases that match TRBD2. V shed 7 bases and J 9 bases; nucleotides not matched to a gene: 24. CDR1 is MNHEY, CDR2 SMNVEV, per germline (reference sequence). This CDR3 has 19 residues. CDR3 coding DNA: TGTGCCAGCATTCCCCACTCAACACTACGGAGCGGGAGGGCCGGTGAGCAGTTCTTC. Amino acids: CASIPHSTLRSGRAGEQFF.

Only a few counts were recorded for this clone. The V call is TRBV28, the J call TRBJ2-3, with no clear D. V was cut by 5 bases and J by 4 bases, with 4 bases left in between. Germline loops: CDR1 MDHEN, CDR2 SYDVKM. The CDR3 has 11 amino acids. The CDR3 spells CASSGPDTQYF. CDR3 DNA sequence: TGTGCCAGCAGTGGACCAGATACGCAGTATTTT.

The chain joins TRBV28 to TRBJ2-7; D might be TRBD2 (5 bases). Germline lookup yields CDR1 MDHEN and CDR2 SYDVKM. The V gene lost 1 base and the J gene lost 4 bases, with 11 bases spanning the gap. The CDR3 spans 14 residues. DNA of the CDR3: TGTGCCAGCAGTTTATCGGACTCCCGTTACGAGCAGTACTTC. Amino acid sequence: CASSLSDSRYEQYF.

This sequence joins TRBV4-1 and TRBJ2-1, with D possibly TRBD2 on 5 matching bases. V dropped 0 bases and J dropped 4 bases, with 16 bases sitting between them. Per the germline V gene, CDR1 is MGHRA and CDR2 is YSYEKL. The CDR3 length is 17 residues. The CDR3, as DNA: TGCGCCAGCAGCCAAGATAGGCTAGCCGGAGGTTACAATGAGCAGTTCTTC. This gives the protein CASSQDRLAGGYNEQFF.

The V gene is TRBV7-9, the J gene TRBJ2-2; D may be TRBD1 or TRBD2 (7 bases each). Germline lookup yields CDR1 SEHNR and CDR2 FQNEAQ (reference sequence). The CDR3 loop spans 13 amino acids. V was pared by 11 bases and J by 6 bases, with 16 bases between. CDR3 region: CAHPGGVPGELFF. The CDR3 nucleotides are TGTGCCCACCCAGGGGGGGTCCCCGGGGAGCTGTTTTTT.

The chain carries TRBV6-1 and TRBJ2-6; possible D gene TRBD1, 6 bases. Germline CDR1 MNHNS, CDR2 SASEGT. Trimming left V 2 bases short and J 3 bases short, with 17 bases between. The CDR3 runs 18 residues. The CDR3 bases are TGTGCCAGCAGTGAACAGTTAGGGACATCAAGTGGGGCCAACGTCCTGACTTTC. The encoded protein is CASSEQLGTSSGANVLTF.

Regarding this clone: Other DNA variants within this sample encode the same CDR3. This chain uses TRBV19 with TRBJ2-2; D unclear. This CDR3 region has 13 residues. The germline V gene encodes CDR1 LNHDA and CDR2 SQIVND (reference sequence). Trimming removed 9 bases from V and 1 base from J, with 9 bases in between. The CDR3 bases are TGTGCCAGCCGAATTAAGAACACCGGGGAGCTGTTTTTT. Amino acid sequence: CASRIKNTGELFF.

This chain joins TRBV7-9 and TRBJ2-3; the D gene is possibly TRBD1 (5 bases). The germline V gene encodes CDR1 SEHNR and CDR2 FQNEAQ (reference sequence). The CDR3 spans 15 residues. The V and J ends lost 4 bases and 4 bases respectively, with 15 bases between them. The CDR3 nucleotides are TGTGCCAGCAGCTCGACAGTGATGTTTTCAGATACGCAGTATTTT. Encoded protein: CASSSTVMFSDTQYF.

This clone came up once. This chain links TRBV19 with TRBJ1-4, with unresolved D. Germline CDR1 LNHDA, CDR2 SQIVND (reference sequence). Trimming took 8 bases from V and 7 from J, leaving 14 bases between them. This CDR3 region has 13 residues. CDR3 DNA: TGTGCCAGTGCCCTCGGAGAGCGTGAAAAACTGTTTTTT. Amino acid sequence: CASALGEREKLFF.